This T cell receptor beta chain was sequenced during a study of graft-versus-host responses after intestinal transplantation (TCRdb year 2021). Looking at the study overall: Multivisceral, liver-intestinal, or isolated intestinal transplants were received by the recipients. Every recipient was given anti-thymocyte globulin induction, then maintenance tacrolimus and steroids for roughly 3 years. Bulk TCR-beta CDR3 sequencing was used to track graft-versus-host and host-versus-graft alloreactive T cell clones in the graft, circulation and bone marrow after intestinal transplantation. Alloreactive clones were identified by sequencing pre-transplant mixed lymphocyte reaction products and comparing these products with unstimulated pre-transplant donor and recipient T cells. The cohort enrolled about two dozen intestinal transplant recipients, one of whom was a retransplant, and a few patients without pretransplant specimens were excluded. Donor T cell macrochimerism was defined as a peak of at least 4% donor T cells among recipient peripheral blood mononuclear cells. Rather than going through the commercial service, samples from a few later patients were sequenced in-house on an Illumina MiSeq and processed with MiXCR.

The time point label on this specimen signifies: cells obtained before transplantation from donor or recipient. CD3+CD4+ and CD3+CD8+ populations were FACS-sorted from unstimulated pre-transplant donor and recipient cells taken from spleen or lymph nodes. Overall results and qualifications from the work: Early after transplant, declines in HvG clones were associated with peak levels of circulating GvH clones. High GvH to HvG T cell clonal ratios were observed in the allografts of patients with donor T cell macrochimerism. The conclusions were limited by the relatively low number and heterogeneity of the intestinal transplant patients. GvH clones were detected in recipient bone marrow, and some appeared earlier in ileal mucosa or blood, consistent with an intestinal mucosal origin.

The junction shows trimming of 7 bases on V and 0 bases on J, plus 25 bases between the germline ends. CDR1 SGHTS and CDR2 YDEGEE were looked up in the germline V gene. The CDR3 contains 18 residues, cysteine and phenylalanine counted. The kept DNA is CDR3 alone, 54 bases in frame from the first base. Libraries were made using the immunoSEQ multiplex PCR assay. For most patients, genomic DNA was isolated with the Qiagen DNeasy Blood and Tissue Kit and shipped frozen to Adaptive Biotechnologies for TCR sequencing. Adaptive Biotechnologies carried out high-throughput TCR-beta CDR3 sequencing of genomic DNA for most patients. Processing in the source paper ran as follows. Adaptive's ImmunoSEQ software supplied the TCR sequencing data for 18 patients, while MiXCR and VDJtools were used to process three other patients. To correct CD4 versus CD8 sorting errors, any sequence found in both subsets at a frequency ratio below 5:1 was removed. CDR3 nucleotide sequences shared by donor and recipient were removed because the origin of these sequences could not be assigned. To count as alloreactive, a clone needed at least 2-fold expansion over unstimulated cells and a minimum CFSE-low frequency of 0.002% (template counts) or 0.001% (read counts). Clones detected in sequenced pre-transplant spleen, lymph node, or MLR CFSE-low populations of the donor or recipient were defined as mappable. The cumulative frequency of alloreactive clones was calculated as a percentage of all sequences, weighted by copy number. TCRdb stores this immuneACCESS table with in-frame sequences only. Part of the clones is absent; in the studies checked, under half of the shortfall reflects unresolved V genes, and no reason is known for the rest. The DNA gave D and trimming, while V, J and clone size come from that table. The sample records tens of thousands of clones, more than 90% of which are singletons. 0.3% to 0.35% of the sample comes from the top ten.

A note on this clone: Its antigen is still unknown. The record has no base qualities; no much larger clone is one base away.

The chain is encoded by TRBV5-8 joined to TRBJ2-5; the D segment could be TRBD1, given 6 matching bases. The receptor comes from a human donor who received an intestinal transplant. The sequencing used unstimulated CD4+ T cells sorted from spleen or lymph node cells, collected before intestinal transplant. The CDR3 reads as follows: CASQRDGGGRGYQETQYF. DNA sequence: TGTGCCAGCCAACGAGACGGAGGAGGAAGGGGGTACCAAGAGACCCAGTACTTC.